Listed below are T cell receptor beta chains from one sample, sequenced in a study of beta chain features in type 1 diabetes. The method was immunoSEQ multiplex PCR; TCRdb's version includes in-frame clones alone and lacks a portion of them. The sample yields roughly 340,000 clones, roughly an eighth seen once. The specimen was naive CD4+ T cells from blood. Every receptor here comes from a woman aged 18-29 years with type 1 diabetes. Each CDR3 is given with its conserved first and last residue. The order of the fields is J gene, V gene, D gene, clone size, CDR3 protein, CDR3 DNA. The D gene is left open where the match is weak. Rows may omit the clone size; those that give it use once, few, many or a size class.

TRBJ2-6 TRBV2 TRBD1 few CASTLGTGGKSGANVLTF TGTGCCAGCACCCTAGGGACAGGGGGCAAATCTGGGGCCAACGTCCTGACTTTC
TRBJ2-7 TRBV5-1 - - CASSLVPDSYEQYF TGCGCCAGCAGCTTGGTCCCAGACTCCTACGAGCAGTACTTC
TRBJ2-7 TRBV5-6 - few CASTMGGPYEQYF TGTGCCAGCACTATGGGGGGACCTTACGAGCAGTACTTC
TRBJ2-2 TRBV4-3 TRBD1 - CASSGRPGTGWENTGELFF TGCGCCAGCAGCGGCCGTCCCGGGACAGGGTGGGAGAACACCGGGGAGCTGTTTTTT
TRBJ1-1 TRBV13 TRBD1 few CASSSGTGETEAFF TGTGCCAGCAGCTCCGGGACAGGGGAAACTGAAGCTTTCTTT
TRBJ2-1 TRBV4-2 TRBD2 few CASSQGSGSNNEQFF TGTGCCAGCAGCCAAGGGAGCGGGAGCAACAATGAGCAGTTCTTC
TRBJ2-5 TRBV25-1 - - CASSEWKGVETQYF TGTGCCAGCAGTGAATGGAAAGGAGTAGAGACCCAGTACTTC
TRBJ2-4 TRBV27 TRBD1 few CASSFAGGRNIQYF TGTGCCAGCAGTTTCGCAGGGGGAAGAAACATTCAGTACTTC
TRBJ1-2 TRBV9 TRBD1 - CASSPGQGSGYTF TGTGCCAGCAGCCCGGGACAGGGTAGTGGCTACACCTTC
TRBJ2-1 TRBV5-1 - - CASSLDRSPNEQFF TGCGCCAGCAGCCTCGACCGGAGCCCCAATGAGCAGTTCTTC
TRBJ2-3 TRBV7-2 TRBD1 few CASSLVGTGGVRSTDTQYF TGTGCCAGCAGCTTAGTGGGGACAGGGGGGGTCAGGAGCACAGATACGCAGTATTTT
TRBJ1-6 TRBV5-4 TRBD1 - CASSFDGQGVGSPLHF TGTGCCAGCAGCTTTGATGGTCAGGGGGTCGGTTCACCCCTCCACTTT
TRBJ1-1 TRBV2 - - CASSEGGGSRMNTEAFF TGTGCCAGCAGTGAAGGGGGGGGATCCCGAATGAACACTGAAGCTTTCTTT
TRBJ1-1 TRBV25-1 - few CASSEAGASEAFF TGTGCCAGCAGTGAGGCGGGCGCTTCTGAAGCTTTCTTT
TRBJ2-7 TRBV18 - - CASSQIYEQYF TGTGCCAGCTCACAAATATACGAGCAGTACTTC
TRBJ1-1 TRBV6-6 TRBD1 - CASSSPGQGTNTEAFF TGTGCCAGCAGTTCTCCGGGACAGGGTACGAACACTGAAGCTTTCTTT
TRBJ2-2 TRBV27 - - CASSQSRGELFF TGTGCCAGCAGCCAATCACGGGGGGAGCTGTTTTTT
TRBJ2-5 TRBV7-2 - - CASSPPTQEWTQYF TGTGCCAGCAGCCCTCCTACGCAAGAGTGGACCCAGTACTTC
TRBJ2-1 TRBV6-1 TRBD2 few CASSARTSGHNEQFF TGTGCCAGCAGTGCAAGGACTAGCGGCCACAATGAGCAGTTCTTC
TRBJ2-5 TRBV7-2 - - CASSGAFETQYF TGTGCCAGCAGCGGGGCTTTCGAGACCCAGTACTTC
TRBJ2-5 TRBV7-2 - - CASSLGGIAYF TGTGCCAGCAGCTTGGGGGGAATTGCGTACTTC
TRBJ1-4 TRBV7-2 - few CASSLSRGPEKLFF TGTGCCAGCAGCTTAAGCAGGGGCCCTGAAAAACTGTTTTTT
TRBJ2-2 TRBV29-1 TRBD1 few CSGYRGTAGELFF TGCAGCGGCTACAGGGGAACGGCCGGGGAGCTGTTTTTT
TRBJ2-7 TRBV29-1 TRBD1 few CSVALGQGSTYEQYF TGCAGCGTCGCCTTGGGACAGGGATCAACCTACGAGCAGTACTTC
TRBJ2-3 TRBV2 - few CASSPGTPADTQYF TGTGCCAGCAGTCCCGGGACTCCTGCAGATACGCAGTATTTT
TRBJ2-7 TRBV10-2 TRBD2 - CASSGIAGAYEQYF TGCGCCAGCAGTGGGATAGCGGGGGCCTACGAGCAGTACTTC
TRBJ2-4 TRBV11-2 - - CASRREGQHNKNIQYF TGTGCCAGCAGACGGGAAGGACAGCACAACAAAAACATTCAGTACTTC
TRBJ2-1 TRBV9 TRBD2 - CASSRGGVHYNEQFF TGTGCCAGCAGTCGGGGGGGGGTTCACTACAATGAGCAGTTCTTC
TRBJ1-5 TRBV4-1 - few CASRQGVGSNQPQHF TGCGCCAGCAGGCAGGGTGTCGGGAGCAATCAGCCCCAGCATTTT
TRBJ2-1 TRBV6-5 TRBD2 few CASTPGGGNEQFF TGTGCCAGCACGCCTGGCGGGGGTAATGAGCAGTTCTTC
TRBJ2-2 TRBV4-1 TRBD2 few CASSQAGTRIAGELFF TGCGCCAGCAGCCAAGCCGGGACTAGGATCGCCGGGGAGCTGTTTTTT
TRBJ1-1 TRBV5-8 TRBD1 few CASSSDREWTEAFF TGTGCCAGCAGCTCCGACAGGGAGTGGACTGAAGCTTTCTTT